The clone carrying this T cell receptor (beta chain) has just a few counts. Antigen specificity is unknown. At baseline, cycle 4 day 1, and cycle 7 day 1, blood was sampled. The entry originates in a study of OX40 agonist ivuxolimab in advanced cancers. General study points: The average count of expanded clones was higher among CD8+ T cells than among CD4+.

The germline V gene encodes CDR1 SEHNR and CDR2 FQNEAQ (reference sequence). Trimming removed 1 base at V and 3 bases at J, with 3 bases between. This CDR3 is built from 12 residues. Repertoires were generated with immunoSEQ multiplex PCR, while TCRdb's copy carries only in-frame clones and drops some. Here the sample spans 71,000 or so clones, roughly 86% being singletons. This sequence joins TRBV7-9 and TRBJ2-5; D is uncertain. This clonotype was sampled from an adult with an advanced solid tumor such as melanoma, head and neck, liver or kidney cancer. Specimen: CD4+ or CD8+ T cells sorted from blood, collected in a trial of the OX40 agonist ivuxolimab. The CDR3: CASSLEEETQYF. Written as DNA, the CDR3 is TGTGCCAGCAGCTTAGAGGAAGAGACCCAGTACTTC.